These 14 T cell receptor beta chains came from one sample sequenced in a study of blood T cell repertoires in COVID-19. This table comes from immunoSEQ multiplex PCR, and its TCRdb copy is limited to in-frame clones, with some not included. The data show 20,000 to 30,000 clones, over 70% seen once. Sequenced input: peripheral blood. The receptors here all came from a human donor with active COVID-19. The donor label of this sample is uncertain.

V is TRBV19 and J is TRBJ1-1; D is unclear. Germline values: CDR1 LNHDA, CDR2 SQIVND (reference sequence). Trimming stripped 7 bases from V and 1 base from J, with 10 bases between. The CDR3 runs 13 residues. The CDR3 spells CASMEEENTEAFF. In DNA form, the CDR3 reads TGTGCCAGTATGGAGGAGGAGAACACTGAAGCTTTCTTT.

V and J are TRBV4-1 and TRBJ1-2; TRBD1 matches at 9 bases. CDR1 is MGHRA and CDR2 is YSYEKL in the germline V gene. Unmatched junction bases numbered 15, after V lost 2 bases and J lost 8 bases. The CDR3 extends over 17 amino acids. DNA for the CDR3: TGCGCCAGCAGCCAATTTGACAGGGGGAGCCACCTTGGGGGCTACACCTTC. This sequence encodes CASSQFDRGSHLGGYTF.

This clone has just one count. The rearrangement links TRBV9 to TRBJ1-2, with D hard to call. Trimming cost V 5 bases and J 4 bases, with 15 bases left between them. Germline values: CDR1 SGDLS, CDR2 YYNGEE. This CDR3 has 14 residues. The CDR3 sequence: CASSERSVGYGYTF. CDR3 bases: TGTGCCAGCAGTGAACGATCTGTCGGCTATGGCTACACCTTC.

V and J are TRBV11-2 and TRBJ2-7; 11 bases are shared with TRBD1. The CDR3 consists of 14 residues. V lost 5 bases, J lost 4 bases, and 4 bases stayed unmatched. Germline assignment: CDR1 SGHAT and CDR2 FQNNGV. CDR3 bases: TGTGCCAGCAGCCCCGGGACAGGGGGGTACGAGCAGTACTTC. It encodes CASSPGTGGYEQYF.

This clone was seen just once. The chain is built from TRBV2 and TRBJ2-5; D is unresolved. The germline gives CDR1 SNHLY, CDR2 FYNNEI. This CDR3 is built from 15 residues. V lost 3 bases and J 0 bases, leaving 11 bases between the germline ends. Written as DNA, the CDR3 is TGTGCCAGCAGTGAGACAAGCCTGTACCAAGAGACCCAGTACTTC. It is translated as CASSETSLYQETQYF.

The chain employs TRBV28 and TRBJ2-3, with 8 nucleotides matching TRBD1. Germline CDR1 MDHEN, CDR2 SYDVKM. The CDR3 is made up of 16 amino acids. J lost 4 bases, V lost 6 bases, and 12 bases had no gene match. CDR3 amino acids: CASSPDRGLRADTQYF. The CDR3 nucleotides read TGTGCCAGCAGCCCCGACAGGGGCCTGCGGGCAGATACGCAGTATTTT.

The V gene is TRBV27, the J gene TRBJ2-1; 7 positions match TRBD1. After removal of 11 bases from V and 8 bases from J, the junction contained 21 bases not matched to a gene. Germline CDR1 reads MNHEY; CDR2 reads SMNVEV (reference sequence). The CDR3 has 16 amino acids. This CDR3 reads CAPQNRGNEYLDEQFF. CDR3 nucleotide sequence: TGTGCCCCTCAGAACAGGGGAAATGAGTATCTGGATGAGCAGTTCTTC.

About this clone itself: An end of the junction differs from the germline gene, which may be a read error. The V call is TRBV9, the J call TRBJ2-7; 7 bases agree with TRBD1. The CDR3 has 13 amino acids. From germline, CDR1 is SGDLS and CDR2 YYNGEE. The CDR3 loop reads CASTGANSYEQYF. As DNA, the CDR3 is TGTGCAAGCACAGGGGCGAATTCTTACGAGCAGTACTTC.

This clone was observed a handful of times. The CDR3 sequence: CASSVESGTGARTAFF. In DNA, the CDR3 is TGCGCCAGCAGTGTCGAATCCGGGACAGGGGCTCGGACAGCTTTCTTT. The rearrangement links TRBV10-1 to TRBJ1-1; 10 bases fit TRBD1. After removal of 4 bases from V and 10 bases from J, the junction contained 15 bases not matched to a gene. CDR1 is WNHNN and CDR2 is SYGVQD in the germline V gene (reference sequence). CDR3 length equals 16 residues.

The V gene is TRBV19, the J gene TRBJ2-6, with 10 bases matching TRBD1. In germline, CDR1 is LNHDA, CDR2 SQIVND (reference sequence). Trimming removed 7 bases from V and 1 base from J; junction bases left unmatched: 10. The CDR3 is 18 amino acids. Here the CDR3 reads CASIGLGTGVSGANVLTF. CDR3 nucleotides: TGTGCCAGTATCGGACTTGGGACAGGGGTTTCTGGGGCCAACGTCCTGACTTTC.

This CDR3 reads CASSRLKGVKGGELFF. CDR3 nucleotide sequence: TGTGCCAGCAGCCGGTTAAAGGGGGTCAAGGGCGGGGAGCTGTTTTTT. The genes are TRBV4-2 and TRBJ2-2; possibly TRBD1 for D (6 bases). V was pared by 4 bases and J by 7 bases, with 19 bases between. CDR1 is LGHNA, CDR2 YNFKEQ, per germline. The CDR3 runs 16 residues.

The table lists this clone with a count of one. The V gene is TRBV9, the J gene TRBJ2-2; a possible D gene is TRBD2 (6 bases). The CDR3 is made up of 16 amino acids. V shed 4 bases and J shed 4 bases, with 17 bases lying between them. The germline gives CDR1 SGDLS, CDR2 YYNGEE. CDR3 protein: CASSPKDYRSTGELFF. The DNA of the CDR3 is TGTGCCAGCAGCCCCAAGGACTACCGAAGCACCGGGGAGCTGTTTTTT.

The chain is built from TRBV24-1 and TRBJ2-1; 7 bases agree with TRBD1. Germline V gives CDR1 KGHDR, CDR2 SFDVKD. The CDR3 spans 14 residues. V shed 4 bases, J shed 6 bases, and the junction held 5 bases outside the gene matches. The CDR3 coding sequence is TGTGCCACCAGTGACGACAGGGTAGGCAATGAGCAGTTCTTC. Its translation: CATSDDRVGNEQFF.

The chain recombines TRBV6-1 with TRBJ1-4, with a tentative D call TRBD1 (5 bases). CDR1 MNHNS and CDR2 SASEGT come from the germline V gene. V shed 2 bases and J shed 8 bases, with 15 bases lying between them. CDR3 length: 15 amino acids. CDR3 loop: CASSEPRGSFEKLFF. DNA of the CDR3: TGTGCCAGCAGTGAACCAAGGGGTTCTTTCGAAAAACTGTTTTTT.